The rows below give T cell receptor beta chains drawn from one sample of a study of T cells in Graves' hyperthyroidism and ophthalmopathy. TCRdb called the multiplex PCR reads again in MiXCR, with one record for every CDR3 protein. The data contain approximately 330,000 distinct CDR3 sequences, about 18% of them seen just once; the ten biggest clones take up 45% to 50%. The sequenced sample consisted of blood. These receptors were taken from a woman between 45 and 60 years old with Graves' hyperthyroidism. Each CDR3 is given with its conserved first and last residue. D genes are given only for firm matches. Clone size is shown for a subset of rows, as once, few, many or a class of expanded clone.

>NA|TRBV30|TRBD2|TRBJ2-3
TGTGCCTGGAGTGTAGGGGCTAGCGGGAGGGCAGATACGCAGTATTTT
CAWSVGASGRADTQYF
>many|TRBV2|TRBD1|TRBJ1-2
TGTGCCAGCCACCGGGACAGCTACTATGGCTACACCTTC
CASHRDSYYGYTF
>many|TRBV12-3/TRBV12-4|NA|TRBJ1-2
TGTGCCAGCAGTTTGGTCCCAACCTCTTATGGCTACACCTTC
CASSLVPTSYGYTF
>few|TRBV19|NA|TRBJ2-2
TGTGCCAGTAGTATAGTTTACAGCCCCGGGGAGCTGTTTTTT
CASSIVYSPGELFF
>NA|TRBV6-1|NA|TRBJ1-4
TGTGCCAGCAGTCCACAGAGGGCTAATGAAAAACTGTTTTTT
CASSPQRANEKLFF
>many|TRBV20-1|NA|TRBJ1-2
TGCAGTGCGGAGGTTCCCAACTATGGCTACACCTTC
CSAEVPNYGYTF
>NA|TRBV4-1|TRBD1|TRBJ1-6
TGCGCCAGCAGCCAAGCAGACAGGGGTTATAATTCACCCCTCCACTTT
CASSQADRGYNSPLHF
>many|TRBV27|NA|TRBJ1-1
TGTGCCAGCAGTAGCCGCCAAAGCTTGAACACTGAAGCTTTCTTT
CASSSRQSLNTEAFF
>few|TRBV9|TRBD1|TRBJ2-7
TGTGCCAGCAGCGTAGGGACAGGGGGGGCCTACGAGCAGTACTTC
CASSVGTGGAYEQYF
>NA|TRBV3-1|NA|TRBJ1-2
TGTGCCAGCAGCCAAGAAGGGGAGAAATATGGCTACACCTTC
CASSQEGEKYGYTF
>NA|TRBV9|TRBD2|TRBJ2-5
TGTGCCAGCAGCGTAGGGACTAGCGGGAAAGAGACCCAGTACTTC
CASSVGTSGKETQYF
>many|TRBV2|NA|TRBJ2-3
TGTGCCAGCAGTGAAGCTAAGACAGGATACACAGATACGCAGTATTTT
CASSEAKTGYTDTQYF
>NA|TRBV10-3|TRBD2|TRBJ2-3
TGTGCCATCTCCACTAGCGGGAGGGCCGGCACAGATACGCAGTATTTT
CAISTSGRAGTDTQYF
>NA|TRBV4-1|NA|TRBJ2-6
TGCGCCAGCAGCCAAGAAAGTCCACCCAACGTCCTGACTTTC
CASSQESPPNVLTF
>many|TRBV18|TRBD1|TRBJ2-2
TGTGCCAGCTCATCCGGGACAGGGAAAAACACCGGGGAGCTGTTTTTT
CASSSGTGKNTGELFF
>few|TRBV6-9|NA|TRBJ1-5
TGTGCCAGCAGTTCACAGACTCATCAGCCCCAGCATTTT
CASSSQTHQPQHF
>NA|TRBV6-5|NA|TRBJ2-1
TGTGCCAGCAGTTACGATATTAATGAGCAGTTCTTC
CASSYDINEQFF
>NA|TRBV6-1|NA|TRBJ1-5
TGTGTCAGCAACAAGGGAGGGGCCTATAGCAATCAGCCCCAGCATTTT
CVSNKGGAYSNQPQHF
>NA|TRBV12-3/TRBV12-4|TRBD2|TRBJ2-7
TGTGCCAGCAGTGTCTTAGCGGGAGAGTCCGCGGGAGAGCAGTACTTC
CASSVLAGESAGEQYF
>few|TRBV29-1|TRBD1|TRBJ1-2
TGCAGCGTCGAGATGGGACAGGGGGTGCATGGCTACACCTTC
CSVEMGQGVHGYTF
>many|TRBV10-3|NA|TRBJ1-1
TGTGCCATCGGCCCCGCGTCCGCGAACACTGAAGCTTTCTTT
CAIGPASANTEAFF
>few|TRBV28|NA|TRBJ2-3
TGTGCCAGCACCTCAGCCCTGAATTGGGATACGCAGTATTTT
CASTSALNWDTQYF
>few|TRBV20-1|TRBD2|TRBJ2-1
TGCAGTGCTAGAGATATCGGGAGGGAGGGTATCAACCCGTTCTTC
CSARDIGREGINPFF
>NA|TRBV12-3/TRBV12-4|NA|TRBJ2-1
TGTGCCAGCAGTCCGGACGGTTACAATGAGCAGTTCTTC
CASSPDGYNEQFF
>NA|TRBV20-1|NA|TRBJ2-1
TGCAGTGCTAGATGGGACGGAGGCTCCTACAATGAGCAGTTCTTC
CSARWDGGSYNEQFF
>few|TRBV6-1|TRBD1|TRBJ1-2
TGTGCCAGCAGTTTCGACAGGGAGGGCTACACCTTC
CASSFDREGYTF
>NA|TRBV5-1|NA|TRBJ1-4
TGCGCCAGCAGCTTGCTCGTGGGCCTCACCGCAACTAATGAAAAACTGTTTTTT
CASSLLVGLTATNEKLFF
>many|TRBV30|NA|TRBJ1-5
TGTGCCTGGAGCTTGCATAGCAATCAGCCCCAGCATTTT
CAWSLHSNQPQHF
>many|TRBV5-1|TRBD1|TRBJ2-3
TGCGCCAGCAGCCTAGGACAGGGGAAAGATACGCAGTATTTT
CASSLGQGKDTQYF
>many|TRBV9|TRBD1|TRBJ2-3
TGTGCCAGCAGCGTAGAAGGGGGCAGGACAGGAGGGCAGTATTTT
CASSVEGGRTGGQYF
>NA|TRBV30|NA|TRBJ1-4
TGTGCCTGGAGTAGGGGGTCATGGGAAAAACTGTTTTTT
CAWSRGSWEKLFF
>few|TRBV20-1|TRBD1|TRBJ2-3
TGCAGTGCAACGGACAGGGGGAGCACAGATACGCAGTATTTT
CSATDRGSTDTQYF
>many|TRBV5-1|TRBD2|TRBJ2-7
TGCGCCAGCAGCGTGGGACTAGCGGGCTACGAGCAGTACTTC
CASSVGLAGYEQYF
>many|TRBV2|NA|TRBJ1-1
TGTGCCAGCAGTTTTAGGGCGGATCTAGAAGCTTTCTTT
CASSFRADLEAFF
>NA|TRBV6-1|NA|TRBJ1-3
TGTGCCATCGGGAAAAACACCATATATTTT
CAIGKNTIYF
>NA|TRBV19|TRBD2|TRBJ2-1
TGTGCCAGTAGTGCCACCGGGACTAGACCCTACAATGAGCAGTTCTTC
CASSATGTRPYNEQFF
>many|TRBV29-1|NA|TRBJ2-3
TGCAGCGTTGAGGTGGGGGACATATATACGCAGTATTTT
CSVEVGDIYTQYF
>many|TRBV6-1|NA|TRBJ2-5
TGTGCCAGCATCAAACAGGGGAGGGTTGGGACCCAGTACTTC
CASIKQGRVGTQYF
>few|TRBV6-2/TRBV6-3|NA|TRBJ2-7
TGTGCCAGCAGGTATTCGGGCTACGAGCAGTACTTC
CASRYSGYEQYF
>few|TRBV28|NA|TRBJ1-6
TGTGCCAGCAGGGCCGGGGGGGCGCATTCACCCCTCCACTTC
CASRAGGAHSPLHF
>NA|TRBV4-1|NA|TRBJ1-5
TGCGCCAGCAGCCAAGGGCACCTCTATAGCAATCAGCCCCAGCATTTT
CASSQGHLYSNQPQHF
>many|TRBV20-1|TRBD1|TRBJ1-2
TGCAGTGCGCCGGACAGGGGAGGCTACACCTTC
CSAPDRGGYTF
>many|TRBV2|NA|TRBJ1-1
TGTGCCAGCAAATTCTCAGGGGACGACACTGAAGCTTTCTTT
CASKFSGDDTEAFF
>many|TRBV3-1|TRBD1|TRBJ2-2
TGTGCCAGCAGCCAGAACGGACAGGGCCTGAACACCGGGGAGCTGTTTTTT
CASSQNGQGLNTGELFF
>NA|TRBV10-3|NA|TRBJ1-1
TGTGCCACGACAATGAACACTGAAGCTTTCTTT
CATTMNTEAFF
>NA|TRBV6-4|NA|TRBJ1-4
TGTGCCAGTCGGCCCTGGGTAACTAATGAAAAACTGTTTTTT
CASRPWVTNEKLFF
>NA|TRBV6-1|TRBD1|TRBJ2-2
TGTGCCAGCAGTGATATCCTAGGACAGGGGGTCACCGGGGAGCTGCTTTTT
CASSDILGQGVTGELLF
>NA|TRBV20-1|TRBD2|TRBJ2-1
TGCAGTGCTAGAGATCGCAGACTAGCGGGAGTCCGCAATGAGCAGTTCTTC
CSARDRRLAGVRNEQFF
>NA|TRBV3-1|NA|TRBJ1-4
TGTGCCAGCAGCCCCTTGGAGGTCTATGGAAATGAAAAACTGTTTTTT
CASSPLEVYGNEKLFF